This TCR beta chain came from a study of response to subunit inactivated influenza vaccine. Study-wide results and limits: That few new T cells are recruited by each seasonal influenza vaccination was the authors' suggestion.

A remark on this clonotype: The target antigen is unknown.

TCRdb re-derived calls from the RT-PCR reads in MiXCR, one entry per CDR3 protein. This table has about 620,000 distinct CDR3 sequences, roughly 12% appearing once. This TCR derives from a middle-aged man who received an inactivated influenza vaccine. The input for sequencing was PBMCs from blood, taken on the day of vaccination.

The CDR3 reads CASSGPGSQETQYF. The CDR3 DNA reads TGTGCCAGCAGCGGACCGGGATCCCAAGAGACCCAGTACTTC. This chain connects TRBV12-3 or TRBV12-4 to TRBJ2-5; D perhaps matches TRBD2 (5 bases). Trimming took off 6 bases at V and 1 base at J, with 12 bases between the two ends. This CDR3 spans 14 amino acids.